What follows is one T cell receptor (beta chain) and its context. This CDR3 spans 15 amino acids. Germline V gives CDR1 LNHDA, CDR2 SQIVND (reference sequence). V gave up 7 bases and J gave up 1 base, with 14 bases separating them. This specimen belongs to a study of blood T cell repertoires in COVID-19. Profiling relied on immunoSEQ multiplex PCR, and the TCRdb table lists in-frame clones only, not all of them. The data hold 65,000 to 85,000 clones, with roughly 91% observed a single time. Source material: peripheral blood. The TCR was taken from a woman aged 18-35 years with acute or convalescent COVID-19. The chain uses TRBV19 and TRBJ2-1; D is perhaps TRBD2 (6 bases). The chain's CDR3 is CASNPGAGSYNEQFF. The CDR3 DNA is TGTGCCAGTAATCCGGGAGCCGGGTCCTACAATGAGCAGTTCTTC.